Presented here are 30 T cell receptor beta chains from one specimen sequenced in a study of siplizumab effects on memory and regulatory T cells. The data were produced by immunoSEQ multiplex PCR, yet TCRdb's version contains in-frame clones alone and is incomplete. The repertoire holds over 50,000 clones, with roughly 80% as singletons. Sequenced: memory CD4+ T cells sorted from blood. The receptor source for this set is a human donor in good health.

The rearrangement links TRBV11-2 to TRBJ1-5; D gene unclear. CDR1 is SGHAT and CDR2 is FQNNGV in the germline V gene. The CDR3 spans 13 residues. The V gene lost 5 bases and the J gene lost 3 bases, with 8 bases spanning the gap. The CDR3 nucleotides read TGTGCCAGCAGCATGAGGTCCAATCAGCCCCAGCATTTT. This sequence encodes CASSMRSNQPQHF.

The chain is built from TRBV6-1 and TRBJ1-3; D is unclear. The CDR3 sequence is 15 residues long. With 3 bases removed from V and 0 bases from J, the gap between germline ends came to 9 bases. Germline CDR1 and CDR2: MNHNS and SASEGT. The CDR3 DNA reads as TGTGCCAGCAGTGATGCTCCGGGCTCTGGAAACACCATATATTTT. As protein: CASSDAPGSGNTIYF.

V gene TRBV6-5 combines with J gene TRBJ1-1; D gene uncertain. The germline CDR1 and CDR2 sequences are MNHEY and SVGAGI. The CDR3 contains 13 residues. V lost 1 base and J 1 base, leaving 4 bases between the germline ends. The CDR3 protein is CASSYFGNTEAFF. In nucleotides, the CDR3 is TGTGCCAGCAGTTACTTCGGGAACACTGAAGCTTTCTTT.

This clone was observed a few times. The CDR3 region has the DNA TGTGCCAGCAGCCGGATAAACTATGGCTACACCTTC. Encoded protein: CASSRINYGYTF. The rearrangement links TRBV11-2 to TRBJ1-2; D unclear. Trimming removed 5 bases at V and 2 bases at J, with 6 bases between. The CDR3 is 12 residues long. Germline lookup yields CDR1 SGHAT and CDR2 FQNNGV. The full variable domain, rest sourced from reference TRBV11-2 and TRBJ1-2, is EAGVAQSPRYKIIEKRQSVAFWCNPISGHATLYWYQQILGQGPKLLIQFQNNGVVDDSQLPKDRFSAERLKGVDSTLKIQPAKLEDSAVYLCASSRINYGYTFGSGTRLTVV.

This clone was recorded only once. This rearrangement joins TRBV5-1 to TRBJ2-7; D is ambiguous. This CDR3 has 14 amino acids. Germline V gene data show CDR1 as SGHRS and CDR2 as YFSETQ. V was cut by 5 bases and J by 0 bases, with 12 bases left in between. The DNA of the CDR3 is TGCGCCAGCAGTCACTCGTCGAGCTCCTACGAGCAGTACTTC. It codes for CASSHSSSSYEQYF.

The chain carries TRBV7-8 and TRBJ2-2; D is undetermined. CDR3 length equals 15 residues. Germline V CDR1 and CDR2: SGHVS, FQNEAQ. Deletions cut 2 bases from V and 2 bases from J, with 9 bases between. The CDR3 nucleotides are TGTGCCAGCAGCTTACAACAGAGTAACACCGGGGAGCTGTTTTTT. Translation: CASSLQQSNTGELFF. Filled out from reference TRBV7-8 and TRBJ2-2, the complete variable domain reads GAGVSQSPRYKVAKRGQDVALRCDPISGHVSLFWYQQALGQGPEFLTYFQNEAQLDKSGLPSDRFFAERPEGSVSTLKIQRTQQEDSAVYLCASSLQQSNTGELFFGEGSRLTVL.

The CDR3 region is CASSQASGVVTEAFF. Written as DNA, the CDR3 is TGTGCCAGCAGCCAAGCGTCCGGGGTTGTCACTGAAGCTTTCTTT. This rearrangement joins TRBV4-2 to TRBJ1-1, with unresolved D. The ends were cut back, 1 base at V and 4 bases at J, with 13 bases in the middle. Germline V CDR1 and CDR2: LGHNA, YNFKEQ. The CDR3 length is 15 residues.

The genes are TRBV18 and TRBJ2-3, with 9 positions matching TRBD2. Trimming cost V 2 bases and J 2 bases; bases outside gene matches: 8. The CDR3 runs to 17 residues. Looked up from germline, CDR1 is KGHSH and CDR2 is LQKENI. In nucleotides, the CDR3 is TGTGCCAGCTCACCAACCGGACCTAGCGGGAACACAGATACGCAGTATTTT. Its translation is CASSPTGPSGNTDTQYF.

The chain couples TRBV2 to TRBJ1-1; D remains unclear. The germline gives CDR1 SNHLY, CDR2 FYNNEI. The CDR3 covers 14 residues. V lost 0 bases and J lost 0, with 5 bases in between. CDR3 loop: CASSEARLNTEAFF. CDR3 bases: TGTGCCAGCAGTGAAGCGCGGCTGAACACTGAAGCTTTCTTT.

This clone was found once. This rearrangement joins TRBV5-8 to TRBJ1-3; TRBD1 matches at 8 bases. The CDR3 is made up of 16 amino acids. The V gene end was trimmed by 4 bases and the J gene end by 0 bases; junction bases not matched to a gene: 6. Germline V CDR1 and CDR2: SGHTS, YDEGEE. Written as DNA, the CDR3 is TGTGCCAGCAGCGTGTACAGGGGGATCTCTGGAAACACCATATATTTT. This gives the protein CASSVYRGISGNTIYF.

This clone was detected once. The V gene is TRBV7-2, the J gene TRBJ1-5; D is unresolved. The CDR3 length is 14 residues. V was trimmed by 1 base and J by 5 bases, leaving 9 bases between them. Germline V gene data show CDR1 as SGHTA and CDR2 as FQGNSA. CDR3 region: CASSLGVGDQPQHF. In nucleotides, the CDR3 is TGTGCCAGCAGCTTAGGGGTTGGGGATCAGCCCCAGCATTTT.

The V call is TRBV18, the J call TRBJ1-5; TRBD1 is a possible D gene (5 bases). V shed 3 bases and J shed 11 bases, with 14 bases lying between them. CDR1 and CDR2 from the germline V gene are KGHSH and LQKENI. This CDR3 comprises 13 residues. Here the CDR3 DNA reads TGTGCCAGCTCACCGACAGATTACAAGGCCCAGCATTTT. This sequence encodes CASSPTDYKAQHF.

The chain uses TRBV15 and TRBJ2-3; D perhaps matches TRBD2 (5 bases). V shed 0 bases and J shed 4 bases, with 14 bases lying between them. Germline-derived CDR1 and CDR2 are LNHNV and YYDKDF (reference sequence). The CDR3 loop spans 16 amino acids. The CDR3 protein is CATSRDNSGGPDTQYF. The DNA of the CDR3 is TGTGCCACCAGCAGAGATAACAGCGGAGGCCCAGATACGCAGTATTTT.

The rearrangement links TRBV6-1 to TRBJ2-5; D remains unclear. V gave up 8 bases and J gave up 5 bases, with 6 bases separating them. Germline CDR1 reads MNHNS; CDR2 reads SASEGT. There are 10 residues in the CDR3. CDR3 sequence reads: CASSRETQYF. The DNA of the CDR3 is TGTGCCAGCTCTAGGGAGACCCAGTACTTC.

This clone has more than one count but fewer than ten. The rearrangement links TRBV25-1 to TRBJ2-5, with TRBD2 matching over 14 bases. Germline assignment: CDR1 MGHDK and CDR2 SYGVNS. The CDR3 covers 15 residues. V was clipped by 6 bases and J by 5 bases; unmatched bases: 5. The CDR3 sequence: CASSKGTSGSETQYF. The CDR3 nucleotides read TGTGCCAGCAGCAAAGGGACTAGCGGGAGTGAGACCCAGTACTTC.

The gene calls are TRBV6-5 and TRBJ2-3, with D hard to call. This CDR3 region has 14 residues. CDR1 MNHEY and CDR2 SVGAGI come from the germline V gene. With 2 bases removed from V and 6 bases from J, the gap between germline ends came to 12 bases. In DNA, the CDR3 is TGTGCCAGCAGTTACCCCCTGAGAAGGGATACGCAGTATTTT. Its protein product is CASSYPLRRDTQYF.

This sequence joins TRBV6-1 and TRBJ2-7, with TRBD1 matching over 8 bases. The J segment lost 9 bases and the V segment lost 10 bases, leaving 17 bases of the junction unmatched. Germline CDR1 reads MNHNS; CDR2 reads SASEGT. There are 14 residues in the CDR3. The CDR3 DNA sequence: TGTGCCACCTCTTCCGGGACAGGATATACGTTGCAGTACTTC. It yields the protein CATSSGTGYTLQYF.

The gene calls are TRBV9 and TRBJ2-5; D possibly corresponds to TRBD1 (6 bases). CDR1 and CDR2 from the germline V gene are SGDLS and YYNGEE. This CDR3 has 13 residues. V was shortened by 3 bases and J by 5 bases, with 11 bases between the two germline ends. CDR3: CASSDNREETQYF. CDR3 nucleotides: TGTGCCAGCAGCGATAACAGGGAGGAGACCCAGTACTTC.

The J gene is TRBJ1-2, the V gene TRBV6-5, with D hard to call. The CDR3 totals 13 residues. Germline assignment: CDR1 MNHEY and CDR2 SVGAGI. Trimming took 5 bases from V and 4 from J, leaving 11 bases between them. In DNA, the CDR3 is TGTGCCAGCAGTCCCCAGGAGATCTATGGCTACACCTTC. As protein: CASSPQEIYGYTF.

The chain carries TRBV6-1 and TRBJ2-2, with 8 bases aligning to TRBD1. The V gene's germline CDR1 is MNHNS and CDR2 SASEGT. The junction had 5 bases not matched to a gene; V was cut back by 1 base and J by 7 bases. CDR3 length: 15 residues. CDR3 DNA: TGTGCCAGCAGTGAAGTGGCAGGGGGCCACGGGGAGCTGTTTTTT. Its protein product is CASSEVAGGHGELFF.

V usage is TRBV29-1 and J usage is TRBJ2-7, with 8 bases fitting TRBD2. CDR1 is SQVTM and CDR2 is ANQGSEA in the germline V gene. CDR3 size: 12 residues. The CDR3: CIMSGLAYEQYF. The CDR3, as DNA: TGCATTATGTCGGGACTAGCCTACGAGCAGTACTTC.

The genes are TRBV19 and TRBJ1-2; D is possibly TRBD1 (5 bases). Trimming shortened V by 3 bases and J by 2 bases, and 16 bases separated the two germline ends. Germline lookup yields CDR1 LNHDA and CDR2 SQIVND (reference sequence). The CDR3 is 16 residues long. CDR3 DNA sequence: TGTGCCAGTAGTATGGGGTACGGGCAGGGAAACTATGGCTACACCTTC. Encoded protein: CASSMGYGQGNYGYTF.

The chain couples TRBV6-5 to TRBJ1-1; D call uncertain. The germline V gene has CDR1 MNHEY and CDR2 SVGAGI. Trimming left V 1 base short and J 10 bases short, with 13 bases between. This CDR3 comprises 13 residues. The CDR3 reads CASSYLLGRPAFF. The CDR3 DNA follows: TGTGCCAGCAGTTACTTACTAGGCCGGCCAGCTTTCTTT.

This clone showed up just once. This rearrangement joins TRBV19 to TRBJ2-1; 11 nucleotides line up with TRBD2. CDR1 is LNHDA, CDR2 SQIVND, per germline (reference sequence). J was trimmed by 2 bases and V by 7 bases; bases with no gene match: 10. The CDR3 is made up of 17 amino acids. DNA for the CDR3: TGTGCCAGTACCCCCGGGACTAGCGGCTACCCCTACAATGAGCAGTTCTTC. Translation: CASTPGTSGYPYNEQFF.

The chain links TRBV19 to TRBJ2-1; TRBD1 agrees at 7 bases. CDR3 length equals 17 residues. Germline values: CDR1 LNHDA, CDR2 SQIVND (reference sequence). The ends lost 3 bases at V and 9 bases at J; junction bases unmatched: 17. CDR3 coding DNA: TGTGCCAGTAGTATTTGGACAACAGGGGCACGTTTCGGTGAGCAGTTCTTC. This gives the protein CASSIWTTGARFGEQFF.

The chain joins TRBV7-9 to TRBJ2-1; 11 bases fit TRBD2. V gave up 1 base and J gave up 6 bases; unmatched junction bases: 8. This CDR3 has 17 amino acids. Looked up from germline, CDR1 is SEHNR and CDR2 is FQNEAQ (reference sequence). CDR3 in DNA: TGTGCCAGCAGCTTAGTAGTGGGACTAGCGGTACTCAATGAGCAGTTCTTC. This sequence encodes CASSLVVGLAVLNEQFF.

The chain uses TRBV5-6 and TRBJ2-7, with TRBD1 matching over 9 bases. The CDR3 spans 15 residues. Per germline, CDR1 SGHDT and CDR2 YYEEEE. With 4 bases clipped from V and 3 bases from J, the junction kept 8 bases outside the gene matches. This chain's CDR3 is CASSPLQGAHYEQYF. In nucleotides, the CDR3 is TGTGCCAGCAGCCCACTACAGGGGGCTCACTACGAGCAGTACTTC.

The rearrangement links TRBV27 to TRBJ1-4; 9 bases fit TRBD1. The germline V gene has CDR1 MNHEY and CDR2 SMNVEV (reference sequence). This CDR3 is 19 amino acids long. V lost 2 bases and J lost 6; bases outside the gene matches: 16. The chain's CDR3 is CASSLTGQGRLARDEKLFF. DNA for the CDR3: TGTGCCAGCAGTTTAACCGGACAGGGGCGACTTGCGAGGGATGAAAAACTGTTTTTT.

The CDR3 sequence is CASRPIDSLNTEAFF. The CDR3 region has the DNA TGTGCCAGCAGGCCAATCGACAGCTTGAACACTGAAGCTTTCTTT. This sequence joins TRBV6-1 and TRBJ1-1; possibly TRBD1 for D (5 bases). CDR3 length equals 15 residues. V was cut by 6 bases and J by 0 bases, with 14 bases left in between. Germline CDR1 and CDR2: MNHNS and SASEGT.

V usage is TRBV7-3 and J usage is TRBJ2-7, with D hard to call. V was cut by 2 bases and J by 3 bases, with 8 bases left in between. CDR3 size: 13 residues. Germline V CDR1 and CDR2: SGHTA, FQGTGA. CDR3: CASSLDRYYEQYF. CDR3 DNA sequence: TGTGCCAGCAGCTTAGACCGGTACTACGAGCAGTACTTC.